This TCR beta chain was identified in a study of cytomegalovirus exposure and HLA in healthy donors. Broader study findings: A missense variant in DCLRE1C was later tied to TCR beta V- and J-gene trimming. The study carried out a later analysis of TCR beta sequences. It associated 16,951 of them with specific HLA alleles at a false discovery rate of 0.05.

It was with 60 Vbeta and 13 Jbeta primers that the PCR ran. Here immunoSEQ multiplex PCR was the method, and the copy in TCRdb shows in-frame clones only, minus some. This table has about 140,000 clones, around two thirds appearing once. A word on this clone: Its antigen is still unknown.

Germline V gives CDR1 SGHRS, CDR2 YFSETQ. Trimming took 4 bases from V and 5 from J; bases not matched to a gene: 14. This CDR3 is 17 amino acids long. The clonotype comes from a man aged 30-40 years in good health and CMV-seropositive. Specimen: PBMCs. J is TRBJ2-7 and V is TRBV5-1; 11 bases align to TRBD1. This CDR3 is CASSRGQGVSALDEQYF. In DNA form, the CDR3 reads TGCGCCAGCAGCCGGGGACAGGGGGTCTCTGCGCTCGACGAGCAGTACTTC.